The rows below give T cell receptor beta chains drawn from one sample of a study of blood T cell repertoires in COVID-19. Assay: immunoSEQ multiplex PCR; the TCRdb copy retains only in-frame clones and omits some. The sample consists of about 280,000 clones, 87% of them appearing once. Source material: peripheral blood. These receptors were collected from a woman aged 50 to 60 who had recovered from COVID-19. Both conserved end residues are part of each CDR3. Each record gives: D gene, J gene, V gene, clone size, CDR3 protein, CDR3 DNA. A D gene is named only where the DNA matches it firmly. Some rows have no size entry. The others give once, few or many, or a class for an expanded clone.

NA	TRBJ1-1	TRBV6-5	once	CASSRGPSDNTEAFF	TGTGCCAGTTCCAGGGGACCATCTGACAACACTGAAGCTTTCTTT
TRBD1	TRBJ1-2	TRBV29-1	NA	CSVQTGSYTF	TGCAGCGTGCAGACAGGGAGCTACACCTTC
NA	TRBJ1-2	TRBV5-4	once	CASSPERDYGYTF	TGTGCCAGCAGCCCGGAACGGGACTATGGCTACACCTTC
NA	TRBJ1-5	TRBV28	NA	CASSIQGRPQHF	TGTGCCAGCAGTATTCAGGGGAGGCCCCAGCATTTT
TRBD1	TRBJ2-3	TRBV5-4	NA	CASSSQGGDTQYF	TGTGCCAGCAGCTCACAGGGGGGAGATACGCAGTATTTT
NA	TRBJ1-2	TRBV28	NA	CASKGQTYGYTF	TGTGCCAGCAAGGGGCAGACCTATGGCTACACCTTC
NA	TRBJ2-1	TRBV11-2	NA	CASSLVVGGNEQFF	TGTGCCAGCAGCTTAGTTGTTGGGGGGAATGAGCAGTTCTTC
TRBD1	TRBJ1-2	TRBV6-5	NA	CASRLDRVVIGYTF	TGTGCCAGCAGATTAGACAGGGTAGTAATTGGCTACACCTTC
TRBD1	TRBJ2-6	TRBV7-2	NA	CASSLATGISGANVLTF	TGTGCCAGCAGCTTAGCGACAGGGATCTCTGGGGCCAACGTCCTGACTTTC
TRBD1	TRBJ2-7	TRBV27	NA	CASSSRQGNRYEQYF	TGTGCCAGCAGTTCAAGACAGGGGAATCGGTACGAGCAGTACTTC
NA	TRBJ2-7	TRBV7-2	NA	CASSTRDLFIYEQYF	TGTGCCAGCAGCACCCGGGACTTGTTTATCTACGAGCAGTACTTC
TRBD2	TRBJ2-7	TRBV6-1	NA	CASSEVGGGKQYF	TGTGCCAGCAGTGAAGTAGGCGGGGGGAAGCAGTACTTC
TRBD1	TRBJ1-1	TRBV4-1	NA	CASSYRDRGGNTEAFF	TGCGCCAGCAGCTACCGGGACAGGGGAGGGAACACTGAAGCTTTCTTT
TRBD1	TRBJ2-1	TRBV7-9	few	CASSETGSPYNEQFF	TGTGCCAGCAGCGAGACAGGGTCGCCCTACAATGAGCAGTTCTTC
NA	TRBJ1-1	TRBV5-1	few	CASSLEWGAGRAFF	TGCGCCAGCAGCTTGGAATGGGGCGCGGGGCGAGCTTTCTTT
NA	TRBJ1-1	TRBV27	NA	CASSLLGRTEAFF	TGTGCCAGCAGTTTACTGGGGCGGACTGAAGCTTTCTTT
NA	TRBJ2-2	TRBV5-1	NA	CASATSRLRTGELFF	TGCGCCAGCGCCACTTCTAGACTACGCACCGGGGAGCTGTTTTTT
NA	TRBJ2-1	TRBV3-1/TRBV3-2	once	CASSQTLAPSYNEQFF	TGTGCCAGCAGCCAAACCTTAGCCCCCTCCTACAATGAGCAGTTCTTC
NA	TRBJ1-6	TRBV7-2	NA	CASSLGSGARGFSPLHF	TGTGCCAGCAGCTTAGGATCCGGCGCCAGGGGATTTTCACCCCTCCACTTT
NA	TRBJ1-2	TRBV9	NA	CASSFHDSNYGYTF	TGTGCCAGCAGCTTCCACGACAGTAACTATGGCTACACCTTC
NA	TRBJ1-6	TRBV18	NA	CASSSQGDSPLHF	TGTGCCAGCTCATCGCAAGGGGATTCACCCCTCCACTTT
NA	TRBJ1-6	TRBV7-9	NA	CASSPGQYYSPLHF	TGTGCCAGCAGCCCAGGACAGTATTATTCACCCCTCCACTTT
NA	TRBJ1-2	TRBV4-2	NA	CASSRPDSNYGYTF	TGTGCCAGCAGCCGACCCGACAGCAACTATGGCTACACCTTC
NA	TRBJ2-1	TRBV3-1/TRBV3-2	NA	CASSLAGEQFF	TGTGCCAGCAGCCTCGCGGGTGAGCAGTTCTTC
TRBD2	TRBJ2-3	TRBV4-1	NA	CASSLYKTGQTSGGADTQYF	TGCGCCAGCAGCCTGTATAAAACCGGCCAGACTAGCGGGGGGGCAGATACGCAGTATTTT
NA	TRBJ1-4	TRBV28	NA	CASSLGSQGREKLFF	TGTGCCAGCAGTTTAGGGTCCCAGGGTAGGGAAAAACTGTTTTTT
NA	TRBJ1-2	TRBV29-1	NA	CSVQDNYGYTF	TGCAGCGTCCAGGATAACTATGGCTACACCTTC
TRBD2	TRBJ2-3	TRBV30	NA	CAWNQQTGSGRSTDTQYF	TGTGCCTGGAACCAGCAAACAGGCTCCGGGAGGAGCACAGATACGCAGTATTTT
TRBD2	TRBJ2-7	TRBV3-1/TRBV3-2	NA	CASSQDGWGGSEQYF	TGTGCCAGCAGCCAAGATGGTTGGGGGGGGTCCGAGCAGTACTTC
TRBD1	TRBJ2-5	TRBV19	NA	CASSIGGTGETQYF	TGTGCCAGTAGTATCGGGGGGACAGGGGAGACCCAGTACTTC
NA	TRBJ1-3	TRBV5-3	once	CARSLRGTGNTIYF	TGTGCCAGAAGCTTGCGGGGTACTGGAAACACCATATATTTT
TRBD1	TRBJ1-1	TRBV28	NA	CASSLDRVNTEAFF	TGTGCCAGCAGTTTAGACAGGGTGAACACTGAAGCTTTCTTT
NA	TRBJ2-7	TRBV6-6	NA	CASSSPYEQYF	TGTGCCAGCAGTTCTCCCTACGAGCAGTACTTC
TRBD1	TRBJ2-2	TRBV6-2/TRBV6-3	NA	CASSLQGAEARTGELFF	TGTGCCAGCAGCTTACAGGGGGCGGAGGCTCGGACCGGGGAGCTGTTTTTT
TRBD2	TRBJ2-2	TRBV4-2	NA	CASSQEGTSAVTGELFF	TGTGCCAGCAGCCAAGAAGGGACTAGCGCGGTCACCGGGGAGCTGTTTTTT
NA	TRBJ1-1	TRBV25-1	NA	CASSDRGWEAFF	TGTGCCAGCAGTGATCGGGGTTGGGAAGCTTTCTTT
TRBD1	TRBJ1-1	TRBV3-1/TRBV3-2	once	CASSLTGVGTTEAFF	TGTGCCAGCAGCCTGACAGGGGTTGGGACCACTGAAGCTTTCTTT
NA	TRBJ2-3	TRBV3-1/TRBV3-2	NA	CASSQGRGRADTQYF	TGTGCCAGCAGCCAAGGGCGGGGGCGGGCAGATACGCAGTATTTT
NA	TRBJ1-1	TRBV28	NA	CASSLPRGAVTEAFF	TGTGCCAGCAGTTTGCCCCGGGGGGCGGTCACTGAAGCTTTCTTT
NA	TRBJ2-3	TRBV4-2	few	CASSQVMASTDTQYF	TGTGCCAGCAGCCAAGTTATGGCTAGCACAGATACGCAGTATTTT
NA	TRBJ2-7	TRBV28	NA	CASSDPGGRRSNEQYF	TGTGCCAGCAGTGATCCCGGGGGGCGCAGATCGAACGAGCAGTACTTC
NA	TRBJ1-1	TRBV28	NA	CASSWAAEAFF	TGTGCCAGCAGTTGGGCAGCTGAAGCTTTCTTT
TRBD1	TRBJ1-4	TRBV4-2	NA	CASSQGQGGEKLFF	TGTGCCAGCAGCCAAGGTCAGGGGGGAGAAAAACTGTTTTTT
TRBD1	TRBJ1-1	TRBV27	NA	CASSPGTGVGTEAFF	TGTGCCAGCAGCCCCGGGACAGGGGTAGGTACTGAAGCTTTCTTT
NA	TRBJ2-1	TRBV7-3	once	CASSQTPIGDEQFF	TGTGCCAGCAGCCAAACCCCAATCGGAGATGAGCAGTTCTTC
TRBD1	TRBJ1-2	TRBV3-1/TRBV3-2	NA	CASSQGGTGGVRYTF	TGTGCCAGCAGCCAAGGAGGGACAGGCGGTGTTCGGTACACCTTC
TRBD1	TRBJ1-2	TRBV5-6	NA	CASSLVMGQGGNGYTF	TGTGCCAGCAGCTTGGTCATGGGACAGGGGGGAAATGGCTACACCTTC
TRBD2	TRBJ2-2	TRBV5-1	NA	CASSLVGGGANTGELFF	TGCGCCAGCAGCTTGGTTGGCGGGGGAGCTAACACCGGGGAGCTGTTTTTT
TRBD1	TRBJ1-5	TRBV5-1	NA	CASSPGQGNQPQHF	TGCGCCAGCTCCCCGGGACAGGGCAATCAGCCCCAGCATTTT
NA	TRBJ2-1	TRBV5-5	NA	CASSSLGGASSYNEQFF	TGTGCCAGCAGCTCCCTAGGGGGGGCCTCCTCCTACAATGAGCAGTTCTTC
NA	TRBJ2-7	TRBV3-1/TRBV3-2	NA	CASSQDAGSEQYF	TGTGCCAGCAGTCAGGACGCAGGGTCCGAGCAGTACTTC